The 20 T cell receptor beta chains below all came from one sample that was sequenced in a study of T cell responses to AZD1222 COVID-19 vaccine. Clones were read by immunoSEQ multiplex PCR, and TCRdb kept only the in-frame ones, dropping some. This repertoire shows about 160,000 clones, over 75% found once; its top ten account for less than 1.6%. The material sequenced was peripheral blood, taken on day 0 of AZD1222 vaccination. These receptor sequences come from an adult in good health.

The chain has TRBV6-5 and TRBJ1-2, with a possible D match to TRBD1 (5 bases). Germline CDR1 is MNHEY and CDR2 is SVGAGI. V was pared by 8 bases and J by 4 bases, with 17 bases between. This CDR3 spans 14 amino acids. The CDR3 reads CASAREGTSYGYTF. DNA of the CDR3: TGTGCCAGCGCCAGGGAGGGAACGAGCTATGGCTACACCTTC.

CDR3 amino acids: CASSVAGAKGTQYF. The CDR3 coding sequence is TGTGCCAGCAGCGTAGCAGGGGCGAAGGGGACCCAGTACTTC. The chain carries TRBV9 and TRBJ2-5, with D perhaps TRBD1 (6 bases). CDR3 length: 14 residues. The V gene lost 0 bases and the J gene lost 7 bases, with 13 bases spanning the gap. Germline-derived CDR1 and CDR2 are SGDLS and YYNGEE.

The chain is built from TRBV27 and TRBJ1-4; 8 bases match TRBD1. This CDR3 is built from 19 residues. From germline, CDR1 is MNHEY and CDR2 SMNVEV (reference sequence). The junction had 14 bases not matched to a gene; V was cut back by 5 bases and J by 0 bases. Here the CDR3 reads CASSVKGWDRRATNEKLFF. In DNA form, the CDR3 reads TGTGCCAGCAGTGTCAAGGGGTGGGACAGGCGTGCAACTAATGAAAAACTGTTTTTT.

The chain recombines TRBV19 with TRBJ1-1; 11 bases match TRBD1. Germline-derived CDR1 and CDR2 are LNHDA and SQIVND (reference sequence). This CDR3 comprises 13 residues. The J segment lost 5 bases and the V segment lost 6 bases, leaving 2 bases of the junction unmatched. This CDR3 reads CASRDRGQTEAFF. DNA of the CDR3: TGTGCCAGTAGGGACAGGGGGCAGACTGAAGCTTTCTTT. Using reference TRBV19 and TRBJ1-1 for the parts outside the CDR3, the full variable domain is DGGITQSPKYLFRKEGQNVTLSCEQNLNHDAMYWYRQDPGQGLRLIYYSQIVNDFQKGDIAEGYSVSREKKESFPLTVTSAQKNPTAFYLCASRDRGQTEAFFGQGTRLTVV.

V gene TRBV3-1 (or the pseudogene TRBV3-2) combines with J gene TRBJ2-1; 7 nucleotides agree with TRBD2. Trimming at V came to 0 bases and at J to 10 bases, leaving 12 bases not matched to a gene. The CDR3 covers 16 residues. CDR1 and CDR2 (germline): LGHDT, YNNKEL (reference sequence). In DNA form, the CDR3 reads TGTGCCAGCAGCCAAGACCCTGTCGTAGCGGGTCGGGAGCAGTTCTTC. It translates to CASSQDPVVAGREQFF.

CDR3 loop: CASSQDRLQGWRGYTF. CDR3 nucleotides: TGTGCCAGCAGCCAAGATAGGTTGCAGGGTTGGCGTGGCTACACCTTC. The chain employs TRBV3-1 (or the pseudogene TRBV3-2) and TRBJ1-2; D might be TRBD1 (5 bases). Trimming left V 0 bases short and J 7 bases short, with 18 bases between. Germline V gene lookup returns CDR1 LGHDT and CDR2 YNNKEL (reference sequence). This CDR3 contains 16 residues.

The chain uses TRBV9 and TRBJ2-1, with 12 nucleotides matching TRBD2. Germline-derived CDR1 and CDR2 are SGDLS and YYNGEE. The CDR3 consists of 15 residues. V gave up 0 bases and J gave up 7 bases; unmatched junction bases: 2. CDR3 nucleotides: TGTGCCAGCAGCGTAGGGACTAGCGGGGCAAATGAGCAGTTCTTC. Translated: CASSVGTSGANEQFF.

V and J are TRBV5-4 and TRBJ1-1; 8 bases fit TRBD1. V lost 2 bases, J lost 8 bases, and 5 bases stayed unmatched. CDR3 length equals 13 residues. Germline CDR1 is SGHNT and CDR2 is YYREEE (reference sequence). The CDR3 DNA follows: TGTGCCAGCAGCTTACAGGGGGGGGCAGAAGCTTTCTTT. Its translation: CASSLQGGAEAFF. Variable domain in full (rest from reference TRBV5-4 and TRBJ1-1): ETGVTQSPTHLIKTRGQQVTLRCSSQSGHNTVSWYQQALGQGPQFIFQYYREEENGRGNFPPRFSGLQFPNYSSELNVNALELDDSALYLCASSLQGGAEAFFGQGTRLTVV.

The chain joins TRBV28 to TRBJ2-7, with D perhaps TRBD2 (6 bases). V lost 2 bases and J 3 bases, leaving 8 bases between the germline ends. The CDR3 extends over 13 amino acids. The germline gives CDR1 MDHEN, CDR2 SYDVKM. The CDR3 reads CASSLGGIYEQYF. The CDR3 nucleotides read TGTGCCAGCAGTTTAGGAGGGATCTACGAGCAGTACTTC.

The CDR3 is CASSSSANYGYTF. The CDR3 DNA sequence: TGTGCCAGCAGTTCCTCAGCTAACTATGGCTACACCTTC. This chain uses TRBV2 with TRBJ1-2; D gene ambiguous. The CDR3 loop spans 13 amino acids. Germline V gene sequence: CDR1 SNHLY, CDR2 FYNNEI. V lost 5 bases and J lost 0, with 7 bases in between. Based on the CDR3 plus reference TRBV2 and TRBJ1-2, the full variable domain is EPEVTQTPSHQVTQMGQEVILRCVPISNHLYFYWYRQILGQKVEFLVSFYNNEISEKSEIFDDQFSVERPDGSNFTLKIRSTKLEDSAMYFCASSSSANYGYTFGSGTRLTVV.

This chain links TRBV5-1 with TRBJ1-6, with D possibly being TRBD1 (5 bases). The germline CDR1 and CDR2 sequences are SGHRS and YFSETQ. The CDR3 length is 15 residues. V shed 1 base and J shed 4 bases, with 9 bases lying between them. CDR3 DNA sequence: TGCGCCAGCAGCTTGTTAGGGACGTATAATTCACCCCTCCACTTT. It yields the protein CASSLLGTYNSPLHF.

The CDR3 DNA reads as TGTGCCAGCAGCCAAGCGGGGGGCCTCTCAGATACGCAGTATTTT. Amino acids: CASSQAGGLSDTQYF. This sequence joins TRBV3-1 (or the pseudogene TRBV3-2) and TRBJ2-3, with TRBD2 as a possible D gene (7 bases). Germline CDR1 reads LGHDT; CDR2 reads YNNKEL (reference sequence). With 1 base removed from V and 4 bases from J, the gap between germline ends came to 12 bases. There are 15 residues in the CDR3.

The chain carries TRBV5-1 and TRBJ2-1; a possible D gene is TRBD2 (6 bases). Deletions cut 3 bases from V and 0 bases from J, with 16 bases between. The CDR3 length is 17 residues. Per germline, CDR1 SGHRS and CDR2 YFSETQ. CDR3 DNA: TGCGCCAGCAGCTGGGGGTCGGGCGGGGACTCCTACAATGAGCAGTTCTTC. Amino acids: CASSWGSGGDSYNEQFF.

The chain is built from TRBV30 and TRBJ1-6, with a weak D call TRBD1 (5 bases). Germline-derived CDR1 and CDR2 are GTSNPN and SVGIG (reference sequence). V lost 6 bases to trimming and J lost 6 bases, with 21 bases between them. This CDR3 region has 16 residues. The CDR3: CACSGTGSPRNSPLHF. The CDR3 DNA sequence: TGTGCCTGTTCCGGGACTGGGTCGCCCCGTAATTCACCCCTCCACTTT.

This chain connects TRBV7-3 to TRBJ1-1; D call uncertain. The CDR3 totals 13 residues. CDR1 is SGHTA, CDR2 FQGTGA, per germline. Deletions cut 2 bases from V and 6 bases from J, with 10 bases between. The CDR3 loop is CASSLAGGAEAFF. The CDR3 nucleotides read TGTGCCAGCAGCTTAGCAGGAGGAGCTGAAGCTTTCTTT.

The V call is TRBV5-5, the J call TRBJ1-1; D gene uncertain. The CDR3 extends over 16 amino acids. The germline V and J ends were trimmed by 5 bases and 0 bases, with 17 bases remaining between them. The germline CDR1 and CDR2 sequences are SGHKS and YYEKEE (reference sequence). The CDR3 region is CASRNPFDSLNTEAFF. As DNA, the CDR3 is TGTGCCAGCAGAAACCCTTTCGACTCTTTGAACACTGAAGCTTTCTTT.

The CDR3 bases are TGTGCCAGCAGCATCCTAAGCTCCTATAATTCACCCCTCCACTTT. Protein product: CASSILSSYNSPLHF. The chain employs TRBV7-8 and TRBJ1-6; D is undetermined. V was cut by 5 bases and J by 0 bases, with 8 bases left in between. From germline, CDR1 is SGHVS and CDR2 FQNEAQ. This CDR3 has 15 residues.

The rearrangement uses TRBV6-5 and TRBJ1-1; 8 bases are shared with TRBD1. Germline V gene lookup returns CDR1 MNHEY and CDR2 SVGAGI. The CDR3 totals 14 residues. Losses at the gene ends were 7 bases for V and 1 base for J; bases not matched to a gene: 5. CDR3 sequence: CASTLDRANTEAFF. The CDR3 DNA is TGTGCCAGCACCCTGGACAGGGCGAACACTGAAGCTTTCTTT.

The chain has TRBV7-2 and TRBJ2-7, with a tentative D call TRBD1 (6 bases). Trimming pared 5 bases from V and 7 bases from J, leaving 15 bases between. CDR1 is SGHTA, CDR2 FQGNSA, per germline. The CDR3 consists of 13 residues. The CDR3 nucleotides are TGTGCCAGCAGCCCCTCCAGGGGCGGGGAGCAGTACTTC. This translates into CASSPSRGGEQYF.

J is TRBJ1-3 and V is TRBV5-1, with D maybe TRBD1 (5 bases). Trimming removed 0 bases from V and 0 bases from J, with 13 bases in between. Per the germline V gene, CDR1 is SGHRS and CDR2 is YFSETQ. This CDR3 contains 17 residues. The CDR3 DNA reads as TGCGCCAGCAGCTTGGGGGCCGGGACCGTCTCTGGAAACACCATATATTTT. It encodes CASSLGAGTVSGNTIYF. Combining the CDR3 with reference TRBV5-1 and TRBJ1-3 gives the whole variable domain KAGVTQTPRYLIKTRGQQVTLSCSPISGHRSVSWYQQTPGQGLQFLFEYFSETQRNKGNFPGRFSGRQFSNSRSEMNVSTLELGDSALYLCASSLGAGTVSGNTIYFGEGSWLTVV.